The sequence of this T cell receptor beta chain was determined in a study of blood T cell repertoires in COVID-19. Overall study: Sample material is recorded as cDNA or gDNA derived from T cells, B-cell-depleted T cells, or PBMCs.

This clone was observed once. Data came from immunoSEQ multiplex PCR; TCRdb stores just in-frame clones and leaves some out. The repertoire holds some 61,000 clones, about nine tenths seen once, with 1.6% in the top ten. J gave up 3 bases and V 3 bases, and 3 bases lay outside the gene matches. There are 17 residues in the CDR3. From germline, CDR1 is MGHRA and CDR2 YSYEKL. The receptor was isolated from a man in his sixties with acute or convalescent COVID-19. The V call is TRBV4-1, the J call TRBJ2-6; 12 bases match TRBD2. Sequencing was done on a sample of peripheral blood. CDR3 sequence: CASSHLAGGDGANVLTF. CDR3 bases: TGCGCCAGCAGCCACCTAGCGGGGGGGGATGGGGCCAACGTCCTGACTTTC.